Below, 12 T cell receptor beta chains from the same sample are listed, as sequenced in a study of OX40 agonist ivuxolimab in advanced cancers. Data came from immunoSEQ multiplex PCR; TCRdb stores just in-frame clones and leaves some out. In the table there are roughly 60,000 clones, 94% of which are singletons. This material consisted of CD4+ or CD8+ T cells sorted from blood, taken in a trial of the OX40 agonist ivuxolimab. The receptors originated from an adult with an advanced solid tumor such as melanoma, head and neck, liver or kidney cancer.

The J gene is TRBJ2-1, the V gene TRBV12-5; 9 nucleotides align to TRBD2. Germline lookup yields CDR1 LGHNT and CDR2 FRNRAP. V trimming: 1 base; J trimming: 4 bases; junction bases outside the gene matches: 2. This CDR3 spans 15 amino acids. The CDR3 sequence: CASGLGSGSYNEQFF. Here the CDR3 DNA reads TGTGCTAGTGGTTTGGGTAGCGGGAGTTACAATGAGCAGTTCTTC.

The chain combines TRBV11-3 with TRBJ2-1; 13 nucleotides match TRBD2. J lost 5 bases, V lost 5 bases, and 6 bases had no gene match. Per germline, CDR1 SGHNT and CDR2 YENEEA. This CDR3 comprises 16 residues. The CDR3 DNA reads as TGTGCCAGCAGCCGTATACTAGCGGGAGGGGACAATGAGCAGTTCTTC. It translates to CASSRILAGGDNEQFF. Looking up the rest from reference TRBV11-3 and TRBJ2-1 gives the full variable domain: EAGVVQSPRYKIIEKKQPVAFWCNPISGHNTLYWYLQNLGQGPELLIRYENEEAVDDSQLPKDRFSAERLKGVDSTLKIQPAELGDSAVYLCASSRILAGGDNEQFFGPGTRLTVL.

This rearrangement joins TRBV4-3 to TRBJ2-2, with a possible D match to TRBD1 (5 bases). The V and J ends lost 3 bases and 7 bases respectively, with 21 bases between them. CDR1 and CDR2 from the germline V gene are LGHNA and YSLEER. The CDR3 length is 17 residues. The CDR3, as DNA: TGCGCCAGCAGCCATACCCCCACGAGAGTGGGGCACGGGGAGCTGTTTTTT. It specifies CASSHTPTRVGHGELFF.

V is TRBV11-3 and J is TRBJ2-1, with TRBD2 as a possible D gene (6 bases). The V end lost 0 bases, the J end lost 7 bases, and 13 bases lay between the germline ends. CDR1 and CDR2 from the germline V gene are SGHNT and YENEEA. The CDR3 consists of 15 residues. CDR3 nucleotide sequence: TGTGCCAGCAGCTTAGATTGGACTGGGGGGAATGAGCAGTTCTTC. Translating it yields CASSLDWTGGNEQFF. Full variable domain (rest looked up from reference TRBV11-3 and TRBJ2-1): EAGVVQSPRYKIIEKKQPVAFWCNPISGHNTLYWYLQNLGQGPELLIRYENEEAVDDSQLPKDRFSAERLKGVDSTLKIQPAELGDSAVYLCASSLDWTGGNEQFFGPGTRLTVL.

The chain joins TRBV19 to TRBJ2-7; 10 bases align to TRBD1. Per germline, CDR1 LNHDA and CDR2 SQIVND (reference sequence). V lost 6 bases and J lost 3; bases outside the gene matches: 5. The CDR3 loop spans 14 amino acids. In DNA, the CDR3 is TGTGCCAGTAGCGCGGGACAGGGGAACTACGAGCAGTACTTC. Its translation: CASSAGQGNYEQYF.

The V gene is TRBV7-6, the J gene TRBJ2-7, with TRBD1 matching 10 bases. Germline V gives CDR1 SGHVS, CDR2 FNYEAQ. V gave up 2 bases and J gave up 2 bases; unmatched junction bases: 3. The CDR3 is 15 residues long. CDR3 coding DNA: TGTGCCAGCAGCTTATCGGGACAGGGGACCTACGAGCAGTACTTC. It encodes CASSLSGQGTYEQYF. Using reference TRBV7-6 and TRBJ2-7 for the parts outside the CDR3, the full variable domain is GAGVSQSPRYKVTKRGQDVALRCDPISGHVSLYWYRQALGQGPEFLTYFNYEAQQDKSGLPNDRFSAERPEGSISTLTIQRTEQRDSAMYRCASSLSGQGTYEQYFGPGTRLTVT.

V and J are TRBV4-2 and TRBJ2-1, with 8 bases matching TRBD2. Germline assignment: CDR1 LGHNA and CDR2 YNFKEQ. V lost 4 bases to trimming and J lost 5 bases; unmatched junction nucleotides: 13. This CDR3 has 17 residues. The CDR3 DNA reads as TGTGCCAGCAGCCCATCTCAGCGGGAGAAGAATGACAATGAGCAGTTCTTC. Translating it yields CASSPSQREKNDNEQFF.

V usage is TRBV4-3 and J usage is TRBJ2-1; D is undetermined. The CDR3 contains 11 residues. Germline V gene data show CDR1 as LGHNA and CDR2 as YSLEER. Trimming took 1 base from V and 8 from J, leaving 3 bases between them. The CDR3 sequence is CASSQADEQFF. DNA for the CDR3: TGCGCCAGCAGCCAAGCGGATGAGCAGTTCTTC.

V is TRBV13 and J is TRBJ1-3; D is possibly TRBD1 (5 bases). The length of the CDR3 is 16 residues. Germline loops: CDR1 PRHDT, CDR2 FYEKMQ (reference sequence). The V gene lost 5 bases and the J gene lost 0 bases, with 14 bases spanning the gap. CDR3 sequence: CASSIQGDYSGNTIYF. For the CDR3, the DNA is TGTGCCAGCAGCATTCAAGGGGATTACTCTGGAAACACCATATATTTT.

The CDR3 loop is CASDPGGVGQPQHF. CDR3 in DNA: TGTGCCAGTGATCCCGGGGGGGTGGGTCAGCCCCAGCATTTT. The chain recombines TRBV28 with TRBJ1-5, with a weak D call TRBD1 (5 bases). Trimming removed 9 bases from V and 6 bases from J, with 18 bases in between. Germline V CDR1 and CDR2: MDHEN, SYDVKM. This CDR3 is built from 14 residues.

This rearrangement joins TRBV27 to TRBJ2-3; TRBD1 is a possible D gene (5 bases). V lost 8 bases and J 1 base, leaving 13 bases between the germline ends. The CDR3 contains 14 residues. The V gene's germline CDR1 is MNHEY and CDR2 SMNVEV (reference sequence). CDR3 protein: CASGWPRGTDTQYF. The CDR3 nucleotides are TGTGCCAGCGGATGGCCCAGGGGCACAGATACGCAGTATTTT.

The CDR3 sequence: CASSPLGTPNTEAFF. In DNA form, the CDR3 reads TGTGCCAGCAGCCCGCTTGGGACACCGAACACTGAAGCTTTCTTT. This chain links TRBV11-2 with TRBJ1-1, with D possibly being TRBD1 (6 bases). The CDR3 runs to 15 residues. In germline, CDR1 is SGHAT, CDR2 FQNNGV. Trimming stripped 5 bases from V and 1 base from J, with 14 bases between.